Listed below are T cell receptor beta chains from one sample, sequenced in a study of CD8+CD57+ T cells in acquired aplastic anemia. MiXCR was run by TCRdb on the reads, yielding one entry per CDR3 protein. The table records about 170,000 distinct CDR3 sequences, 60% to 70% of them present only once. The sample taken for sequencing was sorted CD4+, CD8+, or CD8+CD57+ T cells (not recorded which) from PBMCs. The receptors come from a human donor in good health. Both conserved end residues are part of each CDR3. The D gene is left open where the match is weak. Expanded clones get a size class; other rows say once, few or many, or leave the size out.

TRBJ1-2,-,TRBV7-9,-,TGTGCCAGCAGCTTAGCTGAAGGGACCTATGGCTACACCTTC,CASSLAEGTYGYTF
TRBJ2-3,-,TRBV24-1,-,TGTGCCACCAGAGGGTCAGACCGAGATACGCAGTATTTT,CATRGSDRDTQYF
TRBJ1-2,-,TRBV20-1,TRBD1,TGCAGTGCTAGAGCCCTCCAGACAGGGAGAGGTGCTAACTATGGCTACACCTTC,CSARALQTGRGANYGYTF
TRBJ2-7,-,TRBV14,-,TGTGCCAGCTCCGGGGGACCCTACGAGCAGTACTTC,CASSGGPYEQYF
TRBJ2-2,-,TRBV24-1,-,TGTGCCACCAGTGATTTGCGAAGCACCGGGGAGCTGTTTTTT,CATSDLRSTGELFF
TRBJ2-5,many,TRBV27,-,TGTGCCAGCAGTAGGGGCCCGTACGCGCAAGAGACCCAGTACTTC,CASSRGPYAQETQYF
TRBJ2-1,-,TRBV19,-,TGTGCCAGTAGTATGGTCGGAGTGAGTGAGCAGTTCTTC,CASSMVGVSEQFF
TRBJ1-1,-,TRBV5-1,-,TGCGCCAGCAGCTTGGGAGGGGGAATGAACACTGAAGCTTTCTTT,CASSLGGGMNTEAFF
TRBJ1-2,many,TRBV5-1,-,TGCGCCAGCAGCTTGGACAGGCCAGAGGGGGGCTACACCTTC,CASSLDRPEGGYTF
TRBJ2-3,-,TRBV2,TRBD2,TGTGCCGCAGGGCCTACCGGGACTAGCGACACAGATACGCAGTATTTT,CAAGPTGTSDTDTQYF
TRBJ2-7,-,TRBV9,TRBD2,TGTGCCAGCAGCGGATCTACTAGCGGGTACGAGCAGTACTTC,CASSGSTSGYEQYF
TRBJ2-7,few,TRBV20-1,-,TGCAGTGCGCCCCGACGGAGTGGGCCTGGCGAGCAGTACTTC,CSAPRRSGPGEQYF
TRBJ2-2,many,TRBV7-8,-,TGTGCCAGCAGCTTAGATTGGGGGTCCACCGGGGAGCTGTTTTTT,CASSLDWGSTGELFF
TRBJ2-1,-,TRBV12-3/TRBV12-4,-,TGTGCCAGCAGTTTAGTGCTCCGAGAGAATGAGCAGTTCTTC,CASSLVLRENEQFF
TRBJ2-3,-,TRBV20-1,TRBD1,TGCAGTGCTAGAGAGGACAGGGGGCCCGGGGATACGCAGTATTTT,CSAREDRGPGDTQYF
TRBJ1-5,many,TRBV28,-,TGTGCCAGCAGGTCCCGTGGCTATCAGCCCCAGCATTTT,CASRSRGYQPQHF
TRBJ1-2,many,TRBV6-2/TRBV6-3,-,TGTGCCAGCAGTTCCACCGGGGCCTACACCTTC,CASSSTGAYTF
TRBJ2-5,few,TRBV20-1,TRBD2,TGCAGTGCTCTAGAGGCCCCGACTAGCCGGGAGACCCAGTACTTC,CSALEAPTSRETQYF
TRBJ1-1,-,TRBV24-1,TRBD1,TGTGCCACCAGCGACAGGGGATGGACTGAAGCTTTCTTT,CATSDRGWTEAFF
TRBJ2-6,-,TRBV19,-,TGTGCCAGTAGTATAGGGGACACCAGACTCTCTGGGGCCAACGTCCTGACTTTC,CASSIGDTRLSGANVLTF
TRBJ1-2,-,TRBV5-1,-,TGCGCCAGCAGTCCACAGGGAGAGAGTGGCTACACCTTC,CASSPQGESGYTF
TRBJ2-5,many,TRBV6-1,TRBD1,TGTGCCAGCAGGGCCGGGACAGAAGCCCTCGAGACCCAGTACTTC,CASRAGTEALETQYF
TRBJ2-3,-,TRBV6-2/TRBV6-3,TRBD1,TGTGCCAGCAGTTACTCGACAGGGGGCCGAGATACGCAGTATTTT,CASSYSTGGRDTQYF
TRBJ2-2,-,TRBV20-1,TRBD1,TGCAGTGCGAGACAGGGTCATTTCACCGGGGAGCTGTTTTTT,CSARQGHFTGELFF
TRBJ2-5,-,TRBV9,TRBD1,TGTGCCAGCAGCGGGACAGGGGGCGACGAGACCCAGTACTTC,CASSGTGGDETQYF
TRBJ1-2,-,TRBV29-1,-,TGCAGCGTTGACGGTGGGGCTACCTATGGCTACACCTTC,CSVDGGATYGYTF
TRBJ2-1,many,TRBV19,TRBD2,TGTGCCAGTAGTATCGGACTAGCGGGAGGGCCGTACAATGAGCAGTTCTTC,CASSIGLAGGPYNEQFF
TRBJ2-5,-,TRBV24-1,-,TGCGCCACCGGTGAAACGGGAGCCGACCAAGAGACCCAGTACTTC,CATGETGADQETQYF
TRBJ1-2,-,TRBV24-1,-,TGTGCCACCAGTGATCTCCGGGTTGACTATGGCTACACCTTC,CATSDLRVDYGYTF
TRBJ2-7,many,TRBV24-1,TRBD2,TGTGCCACCAGTGCCTCGCCCACTAGCGGGAGCCCCTACGAGCAGTACTTC,CATSASPTSGSPYEQYF
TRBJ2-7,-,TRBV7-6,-,TGTGCCAGCAGCTTAGGGTGGAGCTCCTACGAGCAGTACTTC,CASSLGWSSYEQYF
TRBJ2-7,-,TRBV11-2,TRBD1,TGTGCCAGCAGCCCCCGGACAGGCCAGCTTGCCTACGAGCAGTACTTC,CASSPRTGQLAYEQYF
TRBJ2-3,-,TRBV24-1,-,TGTGCCAGCAGGGGTGGCGGGAACTGGGGGGCTCCAGATACGCAGTATTTT,CASRGGGNWGAPDTQYF
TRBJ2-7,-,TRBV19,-,TGTGCCAGTAGCCCCGGAGTGGGGCAAGAGGGGTCCTACGAGCAGTACTTC,CASSPGVGQEGSYEQYF
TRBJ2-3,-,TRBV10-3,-,TGTGCCATCAGGGGTGGAGATACGCAGTATTTT,CAIRGGDTQYF
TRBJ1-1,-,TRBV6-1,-,TGTGCCAGCAGTTACTCGGTAGGGGAAAACACTGAAGCTTTCTTT,CASSYSVGENTEAFF
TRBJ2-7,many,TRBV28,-,TGTGCCAGCAGTTTATCGGGCGAGCAGTACTTC,CASSLSGEQYF
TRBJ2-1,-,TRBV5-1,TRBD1,TGCGCCAGCAGCGAGGGGGCTGACTACAATGAGCAGTTCTTC,CASSEGADYNEQFF
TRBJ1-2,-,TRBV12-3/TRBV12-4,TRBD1,TGTGCCAGCAGTTTCCTCCGGGACAGCCTCTATGGCTACACCTTC,CASSFLRDSLYGYTF
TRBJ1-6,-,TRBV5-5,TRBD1,TGTGCCAGCAGCCAAACAGGGGATAATTCACCCCTCCACTTT,CASSQTGDNSPLHF
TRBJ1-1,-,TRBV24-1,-,TGTGCCACCAGTGACGAACCCTCAGGGGAAAGTGAAGCTTTCTTT,CATSDEPSGESEAFF
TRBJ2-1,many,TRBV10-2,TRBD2,TGCGCCAGCAGTGCGCTAGCGGTCTACAATGAGCAGTTCTTC,CASSALAVYNEQFF
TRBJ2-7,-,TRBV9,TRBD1,TGTGCCAGCAGCGCCGGGACAGGGCCCCCCTACGAGCAGTACTTC,CASSAGTGPPYEQYF
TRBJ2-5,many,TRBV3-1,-,TGTGCCAGCAGCCCAGGGGAGGGGTGGGAGACCCAGTACTTC,CASSPGEGWETQYF
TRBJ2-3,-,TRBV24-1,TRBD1,TGTGCCACCAGTGATCCGGGACAGGTTGGCACAGATACGCAGTATTTT,CATSDPGQVGTDTQYF
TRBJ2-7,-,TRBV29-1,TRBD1,TGCAGCGCCCGGGGCAGGGGGCGTAACTACGAGCAGTACTTC,CSARGRGRNYEQYF
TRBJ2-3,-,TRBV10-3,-,TGTGCCATCAGTGATTGGGAGAAAGAGGCAGATACGCAGTATTTT,CAISDWEKEADTQYF
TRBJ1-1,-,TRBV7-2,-,TGTGCCAGCAGCTTACTGCAGGCGGGGGCTTTCTTT,CASSLLQAGAFF
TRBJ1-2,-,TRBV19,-,TGCGCCAGTACCCCCGGGGGGAACTCTGGCTACACCTTC,CASTPGGNSGYTF
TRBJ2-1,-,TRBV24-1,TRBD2,TGTGCCACCAGTGATTTCAGGCGGGGGGGGGATGAGCAGTTCTTC,CATSDFRRGGDEQFF
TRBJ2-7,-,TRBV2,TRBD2,TGTGCCAGCGTCCAGCGGGGAAACGAGCAGTACTTC,CASVQRGNEQYF
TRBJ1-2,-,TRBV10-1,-,TGCGCCAGCAGTGAGCCTGCGATTGACGGGAACTATGGCTACACCTTC,CASSEPAIDGNYGYTF
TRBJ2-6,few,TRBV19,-,TGTGCCAGTAGTATAGATCTCTCTGGGGCCAACGTCCTGACTTTC,CASSIDLSGANVLTF